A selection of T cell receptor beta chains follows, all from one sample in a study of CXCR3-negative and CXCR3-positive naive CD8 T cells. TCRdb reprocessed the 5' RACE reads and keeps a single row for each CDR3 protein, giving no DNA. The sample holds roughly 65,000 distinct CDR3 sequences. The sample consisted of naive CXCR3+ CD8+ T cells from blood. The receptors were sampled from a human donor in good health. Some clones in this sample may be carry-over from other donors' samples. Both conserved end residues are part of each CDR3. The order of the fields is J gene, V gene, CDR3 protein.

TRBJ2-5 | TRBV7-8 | CASSQQDPQETQYF
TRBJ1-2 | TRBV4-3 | CASSPSGQGYFPYWGYTF
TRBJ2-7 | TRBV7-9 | CASRPTLGGDTSSYEQYF
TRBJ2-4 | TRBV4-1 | CASSHPGTGKNIQYF
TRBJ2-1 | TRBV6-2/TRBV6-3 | CASSYRHLGHNEQFF
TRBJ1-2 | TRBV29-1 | CSVRMESYYGYTF
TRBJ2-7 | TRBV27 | CASFRGYEQYF
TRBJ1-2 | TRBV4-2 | CASSPQDRGPLPGYTF
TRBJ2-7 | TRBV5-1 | CASADSYEQYF
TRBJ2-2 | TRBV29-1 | CSVGTSGGENTGELFF
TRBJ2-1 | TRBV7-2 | CASSLRLAGSGGWNEQFF
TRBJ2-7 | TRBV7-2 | CASSPFLGYEQYF
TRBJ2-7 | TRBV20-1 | CSAKIPSGGAGIYEQYF
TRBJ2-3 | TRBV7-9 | CASSEQLAVQDTQYF
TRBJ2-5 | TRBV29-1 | CSADRGQETQYF
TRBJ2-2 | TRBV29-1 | CSVEAGNPGELFF
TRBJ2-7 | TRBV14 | CASSHETRDSDYEQYF
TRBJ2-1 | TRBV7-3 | CASSPGSGDYNEQFF
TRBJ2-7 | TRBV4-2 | CASSQTSPEQYF
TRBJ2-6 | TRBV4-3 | CASSRGGDSGANVLTF
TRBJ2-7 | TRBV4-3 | CASSPTRDRGGYEQYF
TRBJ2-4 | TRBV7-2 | CASSPPPAAGVTKNIQYF
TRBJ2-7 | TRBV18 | CASSPNFEDRVIIYEQYF
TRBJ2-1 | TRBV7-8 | CASSLLALQQFF
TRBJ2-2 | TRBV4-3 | CASSPGDRTGELFF
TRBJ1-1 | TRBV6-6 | CASTIGLTEAFF
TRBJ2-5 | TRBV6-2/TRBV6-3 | CASSPPRASGGTQYF
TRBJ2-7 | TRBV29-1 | CSVETEPYEQYF
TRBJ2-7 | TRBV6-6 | CASSYGQASYEQYF
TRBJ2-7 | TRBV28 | CASREGSPRSYEQYF
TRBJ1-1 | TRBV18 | CASSPPLDTEAFF
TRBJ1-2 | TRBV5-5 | CASSFEGFGYTF
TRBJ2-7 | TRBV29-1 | CSVSRPGTNYEQYF
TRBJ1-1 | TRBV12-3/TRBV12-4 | CATSGGAGVAWTEAFF
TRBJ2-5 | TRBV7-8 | CASSFYRGQHQETQYF
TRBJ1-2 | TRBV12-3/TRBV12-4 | CASSYHPGGYGYTF
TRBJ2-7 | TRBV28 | CASSSGLEYEQYF
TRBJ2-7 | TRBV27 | CASTDRASEQYF
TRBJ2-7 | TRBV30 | CAWSEDRGGYEQYF
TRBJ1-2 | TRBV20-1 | CSARATGEGVGYGYTF
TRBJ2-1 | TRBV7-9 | CASSLKGTGGKMGEQFF
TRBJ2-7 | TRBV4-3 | CASSLTRGEQYF
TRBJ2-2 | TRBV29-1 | CSVTSADRAGGELFF
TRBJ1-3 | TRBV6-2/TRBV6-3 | CASSRRDFGNTIYF
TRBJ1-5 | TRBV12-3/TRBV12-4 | CASSLGGYQPQHF
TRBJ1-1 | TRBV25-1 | CASSESGGDEAFF
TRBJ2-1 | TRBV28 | CASSPPPGDSYNEQFF
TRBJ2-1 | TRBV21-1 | CASIKGIAGGPTNEQFF
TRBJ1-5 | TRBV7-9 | CASSPEGGYQPQHF
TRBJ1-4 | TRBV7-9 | CASSDGGRSEKLFF
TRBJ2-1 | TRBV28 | CASSPTWGREQFF
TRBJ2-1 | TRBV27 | CATSTHRGPNEQFF
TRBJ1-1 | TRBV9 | CASSVKTDTEAFF
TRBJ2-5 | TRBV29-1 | CSVEDFDRVGETQYF
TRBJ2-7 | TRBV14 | CASSLVGGYEQYF